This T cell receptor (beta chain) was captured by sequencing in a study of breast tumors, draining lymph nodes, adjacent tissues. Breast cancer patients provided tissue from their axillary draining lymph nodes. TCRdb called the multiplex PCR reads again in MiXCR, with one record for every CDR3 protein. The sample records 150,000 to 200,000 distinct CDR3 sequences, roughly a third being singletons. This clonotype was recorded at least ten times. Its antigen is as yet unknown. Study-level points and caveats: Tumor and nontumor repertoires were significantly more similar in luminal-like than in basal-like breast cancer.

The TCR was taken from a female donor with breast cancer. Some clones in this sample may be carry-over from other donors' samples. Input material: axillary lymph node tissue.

In DNA form, the CDR3 reads TGCAGTGCTAGAGAAGGCGCAGGGGTTTCGGGTGGCTACACCTTC. Residues: CSAREGAGVSGGYTF. The chain joins TRBV20-1 to TRBJ1-2, with D possibly TRBD1 on 6 matching bases. Trimming left V 0 bases short and J 7 bases short, with 18 bases between. This CDR3 region has 15 residues. In germline, CDR1 is DFQATT, CDR2 SNEGSKA (reference sequence).